This passage covers 16 T cell receptor beta chains from one sample sequenced in a study of blood T cell repertoires in COVID-19. Data came from immunoSEQ multiplex PCR; TCRdb stores just in-frame clones and leaves some out. Of about 250,000 clones in the sample, roughly four fifths were seen once. The sample comprised PBMCs or T cells enriched from blood (not recorded which). These receptor sequences come from a man aged 35 to 55 who had been exposed to COVID-19.

The J gene is TRBJ1-2, the V gene TRBV19, with TRBD1 matching over 9 bases. Trimming removed 2 bases from V and 8 bases from J; junction bases left unmatched: 9. The CDR3 contains 15 residues. CDR1 LNHDA and CDR2 SQIVND come from the germline V gene (reference sequence). CDR3 bases: TGTGCCAGTAGTATACTGGGGGGGACAGGGTCCGGCTACACCTTC. Translating gives CASSILGGTGSGYTF. The variable domain in full, with the rest retrieved from reference TRBV19 and TRBJ1-2, is DGGITQSPKYLFRKEGQNVTLSCEQNLNHDAMYWYRQDPGQGLRLIYYSQIVNDFQKGDIAEGYSVSREKKESFPLTVTSAQKNPTAFYLCASSILGGTGSGYTFGSGTRLTVV.

The chain uses TRBV12-3 or TRBV12-4 and TRBJ2-7; TRBD2 matches at 11 bases. The ends lost 6 bases at V and 13 bases at J; junction bases unmatched: 8. This CDR3 has 12 amino acids. For the CDR3, the DNA is TGTGCCAGCAGCGGGACTAGCGGAGACGCTTACTTC. It is translated as CASSGTSGDAYF.

V and J are TRBV24-1 and TRBJ2-7; D perhaps matches TRBD2 (7 bases). The V gene's germline CDR1 is KGHDR and CDR2 SFDVKD. V dropped 3 bases and J dropped 2 bases, with 16 bases sitting between them. There are 16 residues in the CDR3. CDR3 sequence: CATSDRGDTHPYEQYF. In DNA, the CDR3 is TGTGCCACCAGTGATCGGGGGGACACCCACCCCTACGAGCAGTACTTC.

The rearrangement joins TRBV29-1 to TRBJ2-7; D may be TRBD1 (6 bases). The CDR3 has 11 residues. Germline V gene data show CDR1 as SQVTM and CDR2 as ANQGSEA. Trimming left V 6 bases short and J 5 bases short, with 11 bases between. CDR3 residues: CSVRGTDEQYF. The CDR3 coding sequence is TGCAGCGTAAGGGGGACGGACGAGCAGTACTTC.

This chain joins TRBV27 and TRBJ1-1; 8 bases match TRBD1. Losses at the gene ends were 8 bases for V and 3 bases for J; bases not matched to a gene: 11. Germline V gene lookup returns CDR1 MNHEY and CDR2 SMNVEV (reference sequence). The CDR3 is 15 amino acids. As DNA, the CDR3 is TGTGCCAGCGTTGCTCAGGGGGCGGGAGACACTGAAGCTTTCTTT. Translating gives CASVAQGAGDTEAFF.

Regarding this clone: At one of its ends the junction is not consistent with the germline gene, which may arise from a read error. V is TRBV12-3 or TRBV12-4 and J is TRBJ2-1; the D gene is possibly TRBD1 (6 bases). The length of the CDR3 is 11 residues. The CDR3 DNA is TGTGCCAGCAGTTTAGGGGGGCCTAAGCTCTTC. Amino acid sequence: CASSLGGPKLF.

The chain has TRBV5-1 and TRBJ2-7; 7 bases are a match to TRBD2. V was clipped by 2 bases and J by 4 bases; unmatched bases: 3. The CDR3 sequence is 13 residues long. Germline V gene data show CDR1 as SGHRS and CDR2 as YFSETQ. As DNA, the CDR3 is TGCGCCAGCAGCTTAGCGGGGCAGTACGAGCAGTACTTC. Residues: CASSLAGQYEQYF.

V and J are TRBV18 and TRBJ1-2, with D unresolved. V dropped 5 bases and J dropped 4 bases, with 14 bases sitting between them. Germline-derived CDR1 and CDR2 are KGHSH and LQKENI. The CDR3 runs to 14 residues. CDR3 region: CASSADLSSYGYTF. For the CDR3, the DNA is TGTGCCAGCTCAGCCGATCTTTCCAGCTATGGCTACACCTTC.

V is TRBV7-2 and J is TRBJ1-1, with a possible D match to TRBD1 (6 bases). CDR1 is SGHTA, CDR2 FQGNSA, per germline. The germline V and J ends were trimmed by 1 base and 7 bases, with 10 bases remaining between them. This CDR3 contains 13 residues. CDR3 sequence reads: CASSLGGGGEAFF. The CDR3 region has the DNA TGTGCCAGCAGCTTAGGGGGAGGGGGTGAAGCTTTCTTT.

The chain recombines TRBV6-5 with TRBJ2-1; D perhaps matches TRBD2 (5 bases). Trimming stripped 7 bases from V and 10 bases from J, with 20 bases between. The CDR3 length is 14 residues. Germline V gene lookup returns CDR1 MNHEY and CDR2 SVGAGI. The CDR3: CASTPRGLRYEQFF. CDR3 coding DNA: TGTGCCAGCACCCCAAGAGGGTTGCGGTACGAGCAGTTCTTC.

V and J are TRBV7-6 and TRBJ1-3, with 7 bases lining up with TRBD1. The CDR3 is 16 amino acids. V lost 0 bases to trimming and J lost 3 bases; unmatched junction nucleotides: 5. Germline-derived CDR1 and CDR2 are SGHVS and FNYEAQ. CDR3 nucleotides: TGTGCCAGCAGCTTAGCCCCACGGGACAGTGGAAACACCATATATTTT. As protein: CASSLAPRDSGNTIYF.

This sequence joins TRBV5-1 and TRBJ1-1; 7 bases agree with TRBD1. CDR1 and CDR2 from the germline V gene are SGHRS and YFSETQ. V was pared by 3 bases and J by 1 base, with 6 bases of the junction left unmatched. The CDR3 spans 15 residues. In DNA form, the CDR3 reads TGCGCCAGCAGCTCACAGGGGACTCGGAACACTGAAGCTTTCTTT. This sequence encodes CASSSQGTRNTEAFF.

The CDR3 DNA reads as TGTGCCAGCAGCCTATTACAGGGGGGGACTGAAGCTTTCTTT. It specifies CASSLLQGGTEAFF. The chain recombines TRBV11-3 with TRBJ1-1, with 8 bases identical to TRBD1. The ends lost 5 bases at V and 5 bases at J; junction bases unmatched: 7. The length of the CDR3 is 14 residues. The germline V gene has CDR1 SGHNT and CDR2 YENEEA.

This clone was recorded once. J is TRBJ2-7 and V is TRBV19; 10 nucleotides agree with TRBD2. CDR1 is LNHDA, CDR2 SQIVND, per germline (reference sequence). This CDR3 contains 15 residues. With V trimmed by 6 bases and J by 4 bases, 9 bases remained unmatched. The CDR3 coding sequence is TGTGCCAGTAGCCGGACTAGCGGAATCGCGTACGAGCAGTACTTC. Translating gives CASSRTSGIAYEQYF.

The V and J genes are TRBV27 and TRBJ1-1; 7 nucleotides match TRBD1. The ends lost 4 bases at V and 4 bases at J; junction bases unmatched: 3. Germline CDR1 reads MNHEY; CDR2 reads SMNVEV (reference sequence). The CDR3 has 13 amino acids. The CDR3 coding sequence is TGTGCCAGCAGTTACAGGGGCATCACTGAAGCTTTCTTT. Protein product: CASSYRGITEAFF.

The CDR3 DNA reads as TGCGCCAGCAGCTCCGGGACTAGCGGGAGATTCGTTCGGGAGCAGTTCTTC. It is translated as CASSSGTSGRFVREQFF. The chain joins TRBV5-1 to TRBJ2-1; TRBD2 agrees at 14 bases. Trimming cost V 3 bases and J 10 bases; bases outside gene matches: 12. Germline V gives CDR1 SGHRS, CDR2 YFSETQ. The CDR3 spans 17 residues.